Shown below are 11 T cell receptor beta chains from a single sample sequenced in a study of CD8+CD57+ T cells in acquired aplastic anemia. Flow cytometry had shown expanded CD8+CD57+ cells in the patients chosen for sequencing. The study profiled TCR beta VDJ and CDR3 using genomic DNA as template. In TCRdb, the reads were re-called with MiXCR into one record per CDR3 protein. The sample carries 200,000 to 250,000 distinct CDR3 sequences, around three fifths recorded once. The source material was sorted CD4+, CD8+, or CD8+CD57+ T cells (not recorded which) from PBMCs. These receptors all stem from a human donor with aplastic anemia.

The V and J genes are TRBV7-9 and TRBJ2-1; D perhaps matches TRBD2 (6 bases). Germline CDR1 reads SEHNR; CDR2 reads FQNEAQ (reference sequence). The CDR3 runs 15 residues. The V gene lost 2 bases and the J gene lost 2 bases, with 10 bases spanning the gap. The CDR3 DNA sequence: TGTGCCAGCAGCTTAATAACGGGGGCCTACAATGAGCAGTTCTTC. Its protein product is CASSLITGAYNEQFF.

This clonotype has just one count. The chain combines TRBV20-1 with TRBJ2-3; D perhaps matches TRBD2 (5 bases). CDR1 is DFQATT and CDR2 is SNEGSKA in the germline V gene (reference sequence). The CDR3 is 15 amino acids. Trimming took 1 base from V and 0 from J, leaving 11 bases between them. Written as DNA, the CDR3 is TGCAGTGCTAGAGTTGGAGGAGTGAGCACAGATACGCAGTATTTT. It is translated as CSARVGGVSTDTQYF.

The count of this clonotype is one. This CDR3 is CASSIVGGGHGYTF. Written as DNA, the CDR3 is TGTGCCAGTAGTATAGTAGGGGGAGGACATGGCTACACCTTC. V gene TRBV19 combines with J gene TRBJ1-2; a weak D match, TRBD1 (6 bases). Trimming stripped 1 base from V and 6 bases from J, with 12 bases between. CDR3 size: 14 residues. The germline gives CDR1 LNHDA, CDR2 SQIVND (reference sequence).

This clonotype was counted between two and nine times. CDR3 residues: CASSGTGEGYGYTF. The DNA of the CDR3 is TGTGCCTCCTCCGGGACAGGGGAGGGCTATGGCTACACCTTC. The chain is built from TRBV30 and TRBJ1-2, with 10 bases lining up with TRBD1. CDR3 length: 14 residues. Germline lookup yields CDR1 GTSNPN and CDR2 SVGIG (reference sequence). The trim removed 7 bases at V and 4 bases at J, leaving 9 bases unmatched.

As regards this clonotype: This may stem from a read error, because a much larger clone lies one nucleotide away. The V call is TRBV5-1, the J call TRBJ2-1, with 16 bases matching TRBD2. In germline, CDR1 is SGHRS, CDR2 YFSETQ. The CDR3 has 17 amino acids. The CDR3 nucleotides are TGCGCCAGCAGCCACTACCCGGGACTAGCGGGGGGGAATGGGCAGTTCTTC. It codes for CASSHYPGLAGGNGQFF.

The genes are TRBV5-4 and TRBJ2-1; D may be TRBD2 (7 bases). Per germline, CDR1 SGHNT and CDR2 YYREEE (reference sequence). V lost 4 bases and J lost 7, with 18 bases in between. The CDR3 loop spans 15 amino acids. The DNA of the CDR3 is TGTGCCAGCAGCCCTCCACGGGGGGCTGCAAATGAGCAGTTCTTC. Amino acid sequence: CASSPPRGAANEQFF.

Only a few counts were recorded for this clonotype. The rearrangement links TRBV7-2 to TRBJ2-7, with 9 bases aligning to TRBD2. The CDR3 is made up of 15 amino acids. From germline, CDR1 is SGHTA and CDR2 FQGNSA. The junction had 8 bases not matched to a gene; V was cut back by 3 bases and J by 5 bases. The CDR3 here is CASSLGLARGDEQYF. The DNA for the CDR3 is TGTGCCAGCAGCTTGGGACTAGCTCGGGGTGACGAGCAGTACTTC. Full variable domain (remainder filled in from reference TRBV7-2 and TRBJ2-7): GAGVSQSPSNKVTEKGKDVELRCDPISGHTALYWYRQSLGQGLEFLIYFQGNSAPDKSGLPSDRFSAERTGGSVSTLTIQRTQQEDSAVYLCASSLGLARGDEQYFGPGTRLTVT.

As to this clonotype: A read error may be the cause here, since a much bigger clone is one base away. The V and J genes are TRBV11-3 and TRBJ1-4; a weak D match, TRBD1 (6 bases). CDR1 and CDR2 from the germline V gene are SGHNT and YENEEA. The CDR3 is 14 residues long. CDR3 loop: CAGSSQGTNEKLFF. The CDR3 DNA reads TGTGCCGGCAGCTCCCAGGGGACTAATGAAAAACTGTTTTTT.

This chain joins TRBV24-1 and TRBJ1-5, with unresolved D. CDR3 size: 13 residues. Per the germline V gene, CDR1 is KGHDR and CDR2 is SFDVKD. The ends were cut back, 9 bases at V and 4 bases at J, with 12 bases in the middle. CDR3 sequence (DNA): TGTGCCACCTCCTGGGGTGTTAATCAGCCCCAGCATTTT. Translated, it gives CATSWGVNQPQHF.

The CDR3 loop reads CSARGSSYGYTF. For the CDR3, the DNA is TGCAGTGCTAGAGGTAGCTCCTATGGCTACACCTTC. The genes are TRBV20-1 and TRBJ1-2; no definite D call. Trimming removed 1 base at V and 4 bases at J, with 7 bases between. This CDR3 comprises 12 residues. From germline, CDR1 is DFQATT and CDR2 SNEGSKA (reference sequence).

This clonotype was counted only a few times. The J gene is TRBJ2-7, the V gene TRBV7-9; D is possibly TRBD1 (6 bases). CDR3 size: 13 residues. The germline CDR1 and CDR2 sequences are SEHNR and FQNEAQ (reference sequence). The V end lost 4 bases, the J end lost 2 bases, and 9 bases lay between the germline ends. This chain's CDR3 is CASSSQGPYEQYF. As DNA, the CDR3 is TGTGCCAGCAGCTCCCAGGGGCCCTACGAGCAGTACTTC.